This entry is about one T cell receptor beta chain. These data belong to a study of blood T cell repertoires in COVID-19. Repertoires were generated with immunoSEQ multiplex PCR, while TCRdb's copy carries only in-frame clones and drops some. The table lists over 90,000 clones, about 87% of them singletons. V was clipped by 5 bases and J by 0 bases; unmatched bases: 16. Germline V lookup: CDR1 MNHNY, CDR2 SVGAGI (reference sequence). This CDR3 spans 20 amino acids. This receptor was identified in a human donor in a cohort sampled during active COVID-19. The sample was peripheral blood. The chain joins TRBV6-6 to TRBJ1-6; 7 nucleotides match TRBD1. The CDR3 DNA follows: TGTGCCAGCAGTCGATCAACCGGGACAGCGACACTCTCCTATAATTCACCCCTCCACTTT. Translated, it gives CASSRSTGTATLSYNSPLHF.